The rows below give T cell receptor beta chains drawn from one sample of a study of T cell responses to AZD1222 COVID-19 vaccine. Assay: immunoSEQ multiplex PCR; the TCRdb copy retains only in-frame clones and omits some. In the table there are 100,000 to 150,000 clones, about 90% of which are singletons. Sequencing was performed on peripheral blood, taken on day 0 of AZD1222 vaccination. The receptors originated from an adult in good health. CDR3s include the opening cysteine and the closing phenylalanine or tryptophan. Fields, in order: D gene, J gene, V gene, clone size, CDR3 DNA, CDR3 protein. The D gene is left open where the match is weak. Clone size is not always given. Where it is, it says once, few, many or a class for expanded clones.

D: NA
J: TRBJ1-4
V: TRBV7-9
size: once
DNA: TGTGCCAGCGCGGACGGGGGACTTAATGAAAAACTGTTTTTT
CDR3: CASADGGLNEKLFF

D: NA
J: TRBJ2-3
V: TRBV27
size: NA
DNA: TGTGCCAGCAATAAAGCGGGCACAGATACGCAGTATTTT
CDR3: CASNKAGTDTQYF

D: NA
J: TRBJ1-1
V: TRBV6-2/TRBV6-3
size: NA
DNA: TGTGCCAGCAGTTGGTTTGGGGGTGAAGCTTTCTTT
CDR3: CASSWFGGEAFF

D: TRBD1
J: TRBJ2-7
V: TRBV3-1/TRBV3-2
size: NA
DNA: TGTGCCACCTCCGGGACAGGGGGCTCCTACGAGCAGTACTTC
CDR3: CATSGTGGSYEQYF

D: NA
J: TRBJ2-2
V: TRBV19
size: NA
DNA: TGTGCCAGTAGTATAGAGGGGGTTACCACCGGGGAGCTGTTTTTT
CDR3: CASSIEGVTTGELFF

D: NA
J: TRBJ1-6
V: TRBV18
size: NA
DNA: TGTGCCAGCCTCTCCGGAGATATTGTGAATTCACCCCTCCACTTT
CDR3: CASLSGDIVNSPLHF

D: NA
J: TRBJ1-2
V: TRBV28
size: once
DNA: TGTGCCAGCAGTGTAACCCCCGACTATGGCTACACCTTC
CDR3: CASSVTPDYGYTF

D: NA
J: TRBJ1-2
V: TRBV6-5
size: NA
DNA: TGTGCCAGCAGTTACTGGACTGGGGACGGCTACACCTTC
CDR3: CASSYWTGDGYTF

D: NA
J: TRBJ1-2
V: TRBV6-1
size: NA
DNA: TGTGCCAGCAGTGAGGTGTGGACACCCGACTATGGCTACACCTTC
CDR3: CASSEVWTPDYGYTF

D: NA
J: TRBJ1-2
V: TRBV30
size: NA
DNA: TGTGCCTGGAGTCCCCCTGACAGGCGGCATAACTATGGCTACACCTTC
CDR3: CAWSPPDRRHNYGYTF

D: NA
J: TRBJ1-3
V: TRBV6-5
size: NA
DNA: TGTGCCAGCAGTTCCCGCAGGACACACTCTGGAAACACCATATATTTT
CDR3: CASSSRRTHSGNTIYF

D: NA
J: TRBJ1-3
V: TRBV2
size: NA
DNA: TGTGCCAGCAGTGGAACAATTGGAAACACCATATATTTT
CDR3: CASSGTIGNTIYF

D: TRBD2
J: TRBJ2-7
V: TRBV28
size: NA
DNA: TGTGCCAGCAGTAAGACTAGCGGGAGGGCCTGGGAGCAGTACTTC
CDR3: CASSKTSGRAWEQYF

D: NA
J: TRBJ1-6
V: TRBV30
size: NA
DNA: TGTGCCTCCGCGGGAGGGGTGGATTCACCCCTCCACTTT
CDR3: CASAGGVDSPLHF

D: TRBD1
J: TRBJ1-5
V: TRBV12-3/TRBV12-4
size: NA
DNA: TGTGCCAGCAGTTTAACAGGGGGGCAGCCCCAGCATTTT
CDR3: CASSLTGGQPQHF

D: NA
J: TRBJ1-1
V: TRBV19
size: NA
DNA: TGTGCCAGTAGCAGGCGGGACGGCACTGAAGCTTTCTTT
CDR3: CASSRRDGTEAFF

D: NA
J: TRBJ1-1
V: TRBV6-2/TRBV6-3
size: once
DNA: TGTGCCAGCAGTTCTTACTTGAACACTGAAGCTTTCTTT
CDR3: CASSSYLNTEAFF

D: NA
J: TRBJ2-7
V: TRBV25-1
size: NA
DNA: TGTGCCAGCAGTGAATCTGGGCGTGGCGTGGAGCAGTACTTC
CDR3: CASSESGRGVEQYF

D: NA
J: TRBJ2-7
V: TRBV6-5
size: once
DNA: TGTGCCAGCAGCCGCTCGGGGTTCTACGAGCAGTACTTC
CDR3: CASSRSGFYEQYF

D: NA
J: TRBJ1-6
V: TRBV27
size: few
DNA: TGTGCCAGCAGTTTGCAACAGCCAAATTCACCCCTCCACTTT
CDR3: CASSLQQPNSPLHF

D: NA
J: TRBJ1-1
V: TRBV6-5
size: NA
DNA: TGTGCCACCAGGGAGCTTACTGAAGCTTTCTTT
CDR3: CATRELTEAFF

D: NA
J: TRBJ1-5
V: TRBV21-1
size: NA
DNA: TGTGCCAGCAGCAAAGCGACAAGAGAGCGCAATCAGCCCCAGCATTTT
CDR3: CASSKATRERNQPQHF

D: TRBD2
J: TRBJ2-1
V: TRBV28
size: NA
DNA: TGTGCCAGCGCCCGGGAGGTTGAGCAGTTCTTC
CDR3: CASAREVEQFF

D: NA
J: TRBJ2-5
V: TRBV10-1
size: NA
DNA: TGCGCCAGCAGTGAGTTTGGGGGGAGGTGGGTCGGGACCCAGTACTTC
CDR3: CASSEFGGRWVGTQYF

D: NA
J: TRBJ2-7
V: TRBV28
size: NA
DNA: TGTGCCAGCAGAAGGCAGGGCTCCTACGAGCAGTACTTC
CDR3: CASRRQGSYEQYF